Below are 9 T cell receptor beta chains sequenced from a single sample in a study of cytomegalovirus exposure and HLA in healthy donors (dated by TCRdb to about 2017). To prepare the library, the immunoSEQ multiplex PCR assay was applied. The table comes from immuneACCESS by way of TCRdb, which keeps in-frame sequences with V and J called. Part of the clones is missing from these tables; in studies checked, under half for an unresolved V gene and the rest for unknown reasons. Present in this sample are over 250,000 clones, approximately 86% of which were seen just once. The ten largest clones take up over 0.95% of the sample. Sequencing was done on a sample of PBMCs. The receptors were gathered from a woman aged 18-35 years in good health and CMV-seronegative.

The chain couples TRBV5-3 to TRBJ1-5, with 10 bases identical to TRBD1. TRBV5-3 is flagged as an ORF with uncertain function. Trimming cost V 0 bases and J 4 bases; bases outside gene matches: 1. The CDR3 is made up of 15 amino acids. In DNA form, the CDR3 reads TGTGCCAGAAGCTTGGGACAGGGGGCGAATCAGCCCCAGCATTTT. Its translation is CARSLGQGANQPQHF.

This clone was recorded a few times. CDR3 nucleotide sequence: TGCAGCGTTGAGGGACAGGGAACCTACGAGCAGTACTTC. Amino acid sequence: CSVEGQGTYEQYF. The J gene is TRBJ2-7, the V gene TRBV29-1, with 9 bases identical to TRBD1. Losses at the gene ends were 3 bases for V and 2 bases for J; bases not matched to a gene: 2. This CDR3 contains 13 residues. Germline V gene sequence: CDR1 SQVTM, CDR2 ANQGSEA.

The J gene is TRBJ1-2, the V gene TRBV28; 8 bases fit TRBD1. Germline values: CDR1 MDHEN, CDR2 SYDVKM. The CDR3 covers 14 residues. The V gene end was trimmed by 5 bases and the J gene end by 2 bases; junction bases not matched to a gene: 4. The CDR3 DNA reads TGTGCCAGCAGTCTCCACAGGGGGAACTATGGCTACACCTTC. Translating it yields CASSLHRGNYGYTF.

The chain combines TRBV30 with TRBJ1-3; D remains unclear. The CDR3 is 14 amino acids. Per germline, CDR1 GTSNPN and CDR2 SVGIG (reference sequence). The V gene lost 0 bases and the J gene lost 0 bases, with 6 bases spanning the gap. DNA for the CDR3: TGTGCCTGGAGTGTAAGCACCTCTGGAAACACCATATATTTT. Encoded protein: CAWSVSTSGNTIYF.

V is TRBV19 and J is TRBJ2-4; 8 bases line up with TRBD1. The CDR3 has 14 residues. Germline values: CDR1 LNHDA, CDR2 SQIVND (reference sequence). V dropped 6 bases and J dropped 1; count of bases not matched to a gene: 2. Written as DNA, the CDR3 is TGTGCCAGTAGGCAGGGGGCGGCCAAAAACATTCAGTACTTC. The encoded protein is CASRQGAAKNIQYF.

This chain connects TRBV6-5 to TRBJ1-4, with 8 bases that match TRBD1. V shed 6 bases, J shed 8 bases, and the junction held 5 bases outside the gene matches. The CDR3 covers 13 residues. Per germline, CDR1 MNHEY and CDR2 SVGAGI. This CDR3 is CASRDRVWEKLFF. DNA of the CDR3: TGTGCCAGCAGGGACAGGGTTTGGGAAAAACTGTTTTTT.

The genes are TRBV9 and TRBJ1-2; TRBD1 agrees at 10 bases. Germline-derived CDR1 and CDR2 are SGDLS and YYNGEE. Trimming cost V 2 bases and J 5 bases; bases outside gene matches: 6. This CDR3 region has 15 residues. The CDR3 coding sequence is TGTGCCAGCAGCGTTAGGGACAGGGGTATTTATGGCTACACCTTC. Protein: CASSVRDRGIYGYTF.

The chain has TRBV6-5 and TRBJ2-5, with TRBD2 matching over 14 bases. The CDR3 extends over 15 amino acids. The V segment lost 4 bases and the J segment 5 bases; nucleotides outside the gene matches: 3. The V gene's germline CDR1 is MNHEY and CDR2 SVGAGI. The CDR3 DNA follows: TGTGCCAGCAGTTGGGGACTAGCGGGAGTTGAGACCCAGTACTTC. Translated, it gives CASSWGLAGVETQYF.

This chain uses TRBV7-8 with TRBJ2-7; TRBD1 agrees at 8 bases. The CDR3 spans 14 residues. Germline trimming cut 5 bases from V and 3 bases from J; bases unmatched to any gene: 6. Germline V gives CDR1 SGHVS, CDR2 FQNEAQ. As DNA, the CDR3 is TGTGCCAGCAGCCCCTCGACAGGGGACTACGAGCAGTACTTC. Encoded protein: CASSPSTGDYEQYF.